This TCR beta chain was captured in a study of PD-L1 blockade in urothelial cancer. Study-level information: About 90% of the 29 patients were males with bladder-origin urothelial cancer. The study recovered a median of roughly 140,000 T cells per blood sample. Study-level results: Below-median TCR clonality that was measured in pretreatment blood predicted better survival. Durable-benefit patients expanded tumor-associated blood clones more at 3 weeks.

The table came from immunoSEQ multiplex PCR; TCRdb's copy has only in-frame clones and leaves some out. The sample consists of about 50,000 clones, about 88% of them appearing once. Time point: pretreatment peripheral blood. Turning to this clone: What it binds is unknown.

V was trimmed by 5 bases and J by 6 bases, leaving 8 bases between them. The CDR3 has 10 residues. Germline CDR1 DFQATT, CDR2 SNEGSKA (reference sequence). This sequence was found in a man in his 70s with urothelial cancer. V and J are TRBV20-1 and TRBJ2-7; D call uncertain. The material was PBMCs, obtained around atezolizumab (anti-PD-L1) treatment. The CDR3 protein is CSARLREQYF. As DNA, the CDR3 is TGCAGTGCTCGACTCCGCGAGCAGTACTTC.